This T cell receptor beta chain appears in the sequencing data of a study of blood T cell repertoires in COVID-19. Overall study context: T cells, B-cell-depleted T cells, or PBMCs provided the cDNA or gDNA that served as material.

Original handling: Estimates of nucleated cell counts were drawn from the amplification of reference gene primers. The method was immunoSEQ multiplex PCR; TCRdb's version includes in-frame clones alone and lacks a portion of them. V, J and clone size are those of that table, while D and trimming were read from the DNA. Of 250,000 or so clones detected, about 86% appear once; the ten largest clones hold about 8.1%. The CDR3 is 11 residues long. CDR1 is DFQATT and CDR2 is SNEGSKA in the germline V gene (reference sequence). Sequencing input: peripheral blood. The sequence was obtained from an elderly man with acute or convalescent COVID-19. The chain carries TRBV20-1 and TRBJ1-1; possibly TRBD1 for D (6 bases). This CDR3 reads CKTAQGTEAFF. The CDR3 DNA reads TGCAAAACCGCACAGGGCACTGAAGCTTTCTTT.